A selection of T cell receptor beta chains follows, all from one sample in a study of OX40 agonist ivuxolimab in advanced cancers. Here immunoSEQ multiplex PCR was the method, and the copy in TCRdb shows in-frame clones only, minus some. In the table there are around 75,000 clones, roughly 89% of which are singletons. This specimen was CD4+ or CD8+ T cells sorted from blood, taken in a trial of the OX40 agonist ivuxolimab. The receptors come from an adult with an advanced solid tumor such as melanoma, head and neck, liver or kidney cancer. The CDR3 runs from the conserved cysteine through the conserved F or W. Fields, in order: J gene, D gene, V gene, clone size, CDR3 DNA, CDR3 protein. D genes are given only for firm matches. Size is stated for part of the rows, as once, few or many counts, or as a class when the clone is expanded.

TRBJ2-7,TRBD2,TRBV6-1,NA,TGTGCCAGCAGTGAGACCGGGACTAGCGGATACGAGCAGTACTTC,CASSETGTSGYEQYF
TRBJ2-3,NA,TRBV9,NA,TGTGCCAGCAGCGTCGACAGGGAGGGCACAGATACGCAGTATTTT,CASSVDREGTDTQYF
TRBJ1-5,NA,TRBV27,few,TGTGCCAGCAGTTCCTTAGGGGGGGTCGGAGCCCAGCATTTT,CASSSLGGVGAQHF
TRBJ2-6,TRBD2,TRBV5-4,NA,TGTGCCAGCAGCTCTGATACTAGCGGTGGGGCCAACGTCCTGACTTTC,CASSSDTSGGANVLTF
TRBJ1-5,NA,TRBV30,NA,TGTGCCTGGAGTGACCCCTTTCAAGGATACCTTGGGCAGCCCCAGCATTTT,CAWSDPFQGYLGQPQHF
TRBJ1-2,TRBD1,TRBV5-4,NA,TGTGCCAGCAGCTCCTTGACAGGGGGTGGCTATGGCTACACCTTC,CASSSLTGGGYGYTF
TRBJ2-5,TRBD1,TRBV7-9,NA,TGTGCCAGCAGCTTAGTAGGGGGCGAGACCCAGTACTTC,CASSLVGGETQYF
TRBJ2-5,TRBD2,TRBV30,NA,TGTGGGGGAGGATCTAGCGGGGTGCCCCAGTACTTC,CGGGSSGVPQYF
TRBJ1-2,TRBD1,TRBV2,NA,TGTGCCAGCAGGGGCCGGGACAGGGGGCACTATGGCTACACCTTC,CASRGRDRGHYGYTF
TRBJ1-3,NA,TRBV7-9,NA,TGTGCCAGCAGCTTGGGAAACACCATATATTTT,CASSLGNTIYF
TRBJ2-5,TRBD1,TRBV10-3,NA,TGTGCCATCAGTCTTCGACAGGGTGAAGAGACCCAGTACTTC,CAISLRQGEETQYF
TRBJ2-6,NA,TRBV18,NA,TGTGCCAGCTCACCGCGGGACTCTGGGGCCAACGTCCTGACTTTC,CASSPRDSGANVLTF
TRBJ1-5,NA,TRBV6-1,few,TGTGCCAGCAGTGAAAGGTGGGGGATTCCCCAGCATTTT,CASSERWGIPQHF
TRBJ2-3,TRBD2,TRBV18,once,TGTGCCAGCTCACCGGCGGGGGAGGCAGATGCTACGCAGTATTTT,CASSPAGEADATQYF
TRBJ2-2,TRBD2,TRBV7-2,NA,TGTGCCAGCAGCTTCCTGACTAGCGGAAACACCGGGGAGCTGTTTTTT,CASSFLTSGNTGELFF
TRBJ1-1,NA,TRBV28,NA,TGTGCCAGCAGTTTGGTCAAGAGAAGCACTGAAGCTTTCTTT,CASSLVKRSTEAFF
TRBJ1-1,TRBD1,TRBV19,NA,TGTGCCAGTAGTATGGACAGGTACGCTTTCTTT,CASSMDRYAFF
TRBJ2-7,TRBD2,TRBV5-4,NA,TGTGCCAGCAGCTTGCCTAGCGGGACCTACGAGCAGTACTTC,CASSLPSGTYEQYF
TRBJ2-2,NA,TRBV7-9,NA,TGTGCCAGCAGCCCCCTAAGAGGGGCCCCCCGGGAGCTGTTTTTT,CASSPLRGAPRELFF
TRBJ2-1,NA,TRBV2,few,TGTGCCAGCGCCTACAGCGCCGAGGGGTTCTTC,CASAYSAEGFF
TRBJ1-1,TRBD1,TRBV4-2,NA,TGTGCCAGCAGCCAAGGGGTGGCAGGGGGCCCTGGGGCTGAAGCTTTCTTT,CASSQGVAGGPGAEAFF
TRBJ2-7,TRBD1,TRBV6-1,NA,TGTGCCAGCAGCACAGGGGGTTACTACGAGCAGTACTTC,CASSTGGYYEQYF
TRBJ2-1,NA,TRBV9,NA,TGTGCCAGCAGCGGCGGGTTCCCGGGAGCTGAGCAGTTCTTC,CASSGGFPGAEQFF
TRBJ2-3,NA,TRBV15,NA,TGTGCCACCAGCAGAGGGACGGGGGATCGGCAGTATTTT,CATSRGTGDRQYF
TRBJ2-5,TRBD2,TRBV5-1,NA,TGCGCCAGCAGCCGCCGACTAGCGGGAGTAGGAGAGACCCAGTACTTC,CASSRRLAGVGETQYF
TRBJ1-2,NA,TRBV10-3,NA,TGTGCCATCCGGCCTCCTTTGGAAGAGGGCGAGAACTATGGCTACACCTTC,CAIRPPLEEGENYGYTF
TRBJ1-1,NA,TRBV28,NA,TGTGCCAGCATCCTTTCGACCGGTGGCACTGAAGCTTTCTTT,CASILSTGGTEAFF
TRBJ2-1,TRBD1,TRBV10-3,NA,TGTGCCATCAAGGGGGCGAAGGTCAATGAGCAGTTCTTC,CAIKGAKVNEQFF
TRBJ1-2,TRBD1,TRBV19,NA,TGTGCCAGTACCAATCCGGGACAGGGGAACTATGGCTACACCTTC,CASTNPGQGNYGYTF
TRBJ1-2,NA,TRBV28,NA,TGTGCCAGCAGTTTGCCGGGCCCCACCCCGGGAGGCTACACCTTC,CASSLPGPTPGGYTF
TRBJ1-1,NA,TRBV27,NA,TGTGCCAGCAGTTTGATGCTAAGGGGTAACACTGAAGCTTTCTTT,CASSLMLRGNTEAFF
TRBJ1-2,NA,TRBV5-6,once,TGTGCCAGCAGCTCGGCGGGGCAGGGTAATGGCTACACCTTC,CASSSAGQGNGYTF
TRBJ2-7,NA,TRBV6-5,once,TGTGCCACTCGGCCCGAACCCTCCTACGAGCAGTACTTC,CATRPEPSYEQYF
TRBJ2-3,NA,TRBV7-9,NA,TGTGCCAGCAGCTTAAGTCTCCTACACCCTAGCACAGATACGCAGTATTTT,CASSLSLLHPSTDTQYF
TRBJ1-6,TRBD1,TRBV5-1,NA,TGCGCCAGCAGCTCGACGACAGGGTGGGATTCACCCCTCCACTTT,CASSSTTGWDSPLHF
TRBJ1-2,NA,TRBV5-4,NA,TGTGCCAGCAGCTTGGTGAGCTCTCAGTATGGCTACACCTTC,CASSLVSSQYGYTF
TRBJ2-5,NA,TRBV5-4,NA,TGTGCCAGCAGCCGTGCTGGGTATCAAGAGACCCAGTACTTC,CASSRAGYQETQYF
TRBJ1-3,NA,TRBV5-8,NA,TGTGCCAGCAGCTTGGCCGGGACTCGTGGAAACACCATATATTTT,CASSLAGTRGNTIYF
TRBJ1-2,TRBD1,TRBV28,NA,TGTGCCAGCCGGGGACAGGGAGTAGACTATGGCTACACCTTC,CASRGQGVDYGYTF
TRBJ1-6,NA,TRBV5-1,NA,TGCGCCAGCAGCTTGGATATTGGACGCCAGGGACGTAATTCACCCCTCCACTTT,CASSLDIGRQGRNSPLHF
TRBJ2-5,TRBD2,TRBV4-1,NA,TGCGCCAGCTCGACTAGCGGCACTTCAGAGACCCAGTACTTC,CASSTSGTSETQYF
TRBJ2-7,TRBD2,TRBV2,NA,TGTGCCAGCCAAACAGCGGGGGGACCCTCCTCCTACGAGCAGTACTTC,CASQTAGGPSSYEQYF
TRBJ1-1,NA,TRBV5-5,NA,TGTGCCAGCAGCTTTGTTTTCCGGGACACTGAAGCTTTCTTT,CASSFVFRDTEAFF
TRBJ1-4,NA,TRBV21-1,NA,TGTGCCAGCAGCGTCAGGGACACGAAAGAAAAACTGTTTTTT,CASSVRDTKEKLFF
TRBJ1-1,TRBD1,TRBV2,NA,TGTGCCAGCAGTGAGGAACAGGGGGCTACTGAAGCTTTCTTT,CASSEEQGATEAFF
TRBJ2-5,NA,TRBV28,NA,TGTGCCAGCAGTCCCCGGCGGGAGACCCAGTACTTC,CASSPRRETQYF
TRBJ2-5,NA,TRBV29-1,NA,TGCAGCGGGACACGACAGACCCAGTACTTC,CSGTRQTQYF
TRBJ1-2,NA,TRBV7-2,NA,TGTGCCAGCAGCTTAGACAGGGTTGGCTATGGCTACACCTTC,CASSLDRVGYGYTF